A single T cell receptor (beta chain) is shown here with its context. The antigen remains undetermined. The assay was immunoSEQ multiplex PCR, and TCRdb's table has in-frame clones only and misses some. This table has over 6,000 clones, approximately 78% appearing once. The sample is drawn from a study of immune evolution from preneoplasia to lung adenocarcinoma. Findings of the study overall: Later-stage lesions appeared to have more T cells, more diversity, less clonality. From normal lung to invasive adenocarcinoma, top clone frequencies appeared to decrease.

Two lung cancer pathologists independently confirmed each histologic diagnosis. The CDR3 has 15 amino acids. The germline CDR1 and CDR2 sequences are SEHNR and FQNEAQ (reference sequence). Between the trimmed V and J ends, which lost 5 bases and 5 bases, there was a span of 18 bases. Sequences were obtained from FFPE invasive lung adenocarcinoma tissue. V usage is TRBV7-9 and J usage is TRBJ2-5; TRBD1 might be the D (6 bases). The source of this sequence is a person between 50 and 60 years old with lung adenocarcinoma. CDR3 protein: CASSPDSFSPETQYF. The CDR3 DNA is TGTGCCAGCAGCCCGGACAGCTTCAGCCCGGAGACCCAGTACTTC.